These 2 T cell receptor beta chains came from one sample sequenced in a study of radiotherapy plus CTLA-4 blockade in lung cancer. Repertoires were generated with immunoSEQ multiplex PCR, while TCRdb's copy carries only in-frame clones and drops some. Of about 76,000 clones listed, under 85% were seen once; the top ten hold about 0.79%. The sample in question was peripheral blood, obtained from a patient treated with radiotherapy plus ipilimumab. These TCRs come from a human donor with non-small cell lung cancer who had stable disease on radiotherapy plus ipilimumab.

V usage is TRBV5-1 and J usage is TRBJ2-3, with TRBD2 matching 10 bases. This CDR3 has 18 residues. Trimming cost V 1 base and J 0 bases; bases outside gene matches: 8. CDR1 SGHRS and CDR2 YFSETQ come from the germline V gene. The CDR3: CASSLSSGGVVSTDTQYF. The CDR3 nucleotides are TGCGCCAGCAGCTTGTCCAGCGGGGGGGTTGTTAGCACAGATACGCAGTATTTT.

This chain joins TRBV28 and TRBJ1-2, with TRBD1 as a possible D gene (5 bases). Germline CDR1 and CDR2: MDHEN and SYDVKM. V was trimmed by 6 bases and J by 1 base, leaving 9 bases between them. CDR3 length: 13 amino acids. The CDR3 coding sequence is TGTGCCAGCAGATCAGACAGTAACTATGGCTACACCTTC. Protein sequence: CASRSDSNYGYTF.